The sample holds one count of the clone carrying this TCR beta chain. Mismatch with germline at one junction end may stem from a read error. Data came from immunoSEQ multiplex PCR; TCRdb stores just in-frame clones and leaves some out. Altogether approximately 200,000 clones are present, roughly 85% being singletons, with the ten largest covering roughly a tenth. This study enrolled people aged roughly 18 to 90 from under 25 US geographic areas. Cohort placement rested on clinical history that participants reported themselves. Recovered Cohort 3 donors showed two negative PCRs, clearance, or symptom resolution. These data are taken from a study of blood T cell repertoires in COVID-19. Across the study: T cells, B-cell-depleted T cells, or PBMCs supplied cDNA or gDNA.

CDR1 is MNHEY and CDR2 is SMNVEV in the germline V gene (reference sequence). This CDR3 is 15 amino acids long. The TCR comes from a young man who had recovered from COVID-19. The rearrangement uses TRBV27 and TRBJ2-4, with TRBD1 as a possible D gene (5 bases). Sequenced material: PBMCs or T cells enriched from blood (not recorded which). DNA of the CDR3: TGTGCCAGCAGTATATCCAGGGATACCAAAAACATTCAGTACTTC. As protein: CASSISRDTKNIQYF.